The 8 T cell receptor beta chains below were found in one sample sequenced in a study of T cells in Graves' hyperthyroidism and ophthalmopathy. The TCR beta CDR3 regions underwent amplification using RNA transcripts as the source. The study used the HTBI primer set for a first-round RT-PCR of the TCR CDR3. One entry per CDR3 protein, called by TCRdb with MiXCR from the multiplex PCR reads. The profile shows hundreds of thousands of distinct CDR3 sequences, about 43% of them singletons. Material: peripheral blood or thyroid tissue (not recorded which). The receptors stem from a woman aged 18-29 years with Graves' hyperthyroidism.

Details on this clonotype: A much larger clone lies one base from this, so it may be a read error. No conserved phenylalanine or tryptophan is present at the end of the CDR3, so a read error is the likely explanation. V is TRBV7-9 and J is TRBJ1-6; possible D gene TRBD1, 6 bases. V shed 3 bases and J shed 12 bases, with 12 bases lying between them. CDR3 length equals 13 residues. Germline V gives CDR1 SEHNR, CDR2 FQNEAQ (reference sequence). The CDR3: CASSLVEGGPLHS. The DNA for the CDR3 is TGTGCCAGCAGCTTGGTCGAGGGGGGACCCCTCCACTCT.

This clonotype has ten or more counts. The rearrangement joins TRBV10-3 to TRBJ2-3; D not resolved. The germline V gene has CDR1 ENHRY and CDR2 SYGVKD. V was cut by 0 bases and J by 5 bases, with 6 bases left in between. This CDR3 has 13 amino acids. CDR3 sequence reads: CAISESMGDTQYF. The CDR3 region has the DNA TGTGCCATCAGTGAGTCGATGGGAGATACGCAGTATTTT.

V usage is TRBV10-3 and J usage is TRBJ1-6; TRBD1 matches at 8 bases. The germline V gene encodes CDR1 ENHRY and CDR2 SYGVKD. The CDR3 runs to 14 residues. With 3 bases clipped from V and 9 bases from J, the junction kept 4 bases outside the gene matches. CDR3 coding DNA: TGTGCCATCAGTGACGGGACAGGTCGTTCACCCCTCCACTTT. This gives the protein CAISDGTGRSPLHF.

At least ten counts were recorded for this clonotype. The gene calls are TRBV19 and TRBJ1-1; 7 bases agree with TRBD1. V lost 4 bases and J lost 5; bases outside the gene matches: 4. Per germline, CDR1 LNHDA and CDR2 SQIVND (reference sequence). This CDR3 spans 13 amino acids. CDR3: CASSTDRDTEAFF. CDR3 nucleotides: TGTGCCAGTAGTACCGACAGGGATACTGAAGCTTTCTTT.

The J gene is TRBJ1-1, the V gene TRBV24-1, with D possibly TRBD1 on 5 matching bases. Germline assignment: CDR1 KGHDR and CDR2 SFDVKD. The CDR3 consists of 15 residues. With 3 bases removed from V and 7 bases from J, the gap between germline ends came to 17 bases. This CDR3 reads CATSDGQGKYGEAFF. The CDR3 DNA sequence: TGTGCCACCAGTGATGGGCAGGGAAAATATGGTGAAGCTTTCTTT.

The chain links TRBV2 to TRBJ1-5; D possibly corresponds to TRBD1 (6 bases). Germline loops: CDR1 SNHLY, CDR2 FYNNEI. The CDR3 loop spans 18 amino acids. Trimming stripped 7 bases from V and 3 bases from J, with 25 bases between. The CDR3 DNA reads as TGTGCCAGCACTAAACTAGCCAATGAGGACAGTCCCAATCAGCCCCAGCATTTT. Its protein product is CASTKLANEDSPNQPQHF.

This clonotype was detected many times. The genes are TRBV15 and TRBJ1-1; D is ambiguous. Germline V lookup: CDR1 LNHNV, CDR2 YYDKDF (reference sequence). V was pared by 7 bases and J by 4 bases, with 13 bases between. The CDR3 is 13 residues long. CDR3 coding DNA: TGTGCCACCAACATAAACCCTGGCACTGAAGCTTTCTTT. Its translation is CATNINPGTEAFF.

The rearrangement uses TRBV2 and TRBJ1-2, with 8 nucleotides matching TRBD1. V lost 3 bases and J lost 6; bases outside the gene matches: 6. The V gene's germline CDR1 is SNHLY and CDR2 FYNNEI. There are 14 residues in the CDR3. CDR3 DNA sequence: TGTGCCAGCAGTGATGCAGGGGGCGTGGATGGCTACACCTTC. This codes for CASSDAGGVDGYTF.